This section outlines one T cell receptor beta chain sequence together with its context. The antigen is undetermined. CDR1 and CDR2 from the germline V gene are GTSNPN and SVGIG (reference sequence). This CDR3 comprises 15 residues. The V gene lost 4 bases and the J gene lost 2 bases, with 12 bases spanning the gap. The data were taken from a study of T-cell reconstitution after alpha-beta-depleted transplantation in children. Study conclusions and caveats: Newly made T cells mostly supplied T-cell counts and diversity one year after transplant.

The TCRbeta library incorporated unique molecular identifiers. TCRdb re-called the PCR reads through MiXCR, storing one row per CDR3 protein. The sample carries fewer than 550,000 distinct CDR3 sequences, 11% recorded once. The chain carries TRBV30 and TRBJ2-6; D is ambiguous. The source was PBMCs, mostly from graft donor cells, collected 180 days after TCRalphabeta/CD19-depleted stem cell transplant. The receptor was derived from a female patient aged 2-9 years who had a stem cell transplant for aplastic anemia, so the T cells may come from the graft donor. The chain's CDR3 is CAWTVRLAGANVLTF. The DNA for the CDR3 is TGTGCCTGGACCGTTAGGCTAGCTGGGGCCAACGTCCTGACTTTC.